This T cell receptor (beta chain) was sequenced during a study of cytomegalovirus exposure and HLA in healthy donors. About the research overall: Inside one of the first data releases sat around 85 million unique TCRs taken from HLA-typed donors. Study results and limitations: On later analysis, the bulk of CMV-associated TCR beta chains appeared to be HLA-restricted.

There are 15 residues in the CDR3. The V end lost 5 bases, the J end lost 4 bases, and 14 bases lay between the germline ends. Germline CDR1 is MNHNS and CDR2 is SASEGT. Regarding donors, all were healthy bone marrow donors. A remark on this clone: Antigen unknown.

Use of 60 Vbeta and 13 Jbeta primers characterized the PCR. TCRdb's copy holds only in-frame clones and misses some; the assay was immunoSEQ multiplex PCR. There are around 150,000 clones in the sample; around 78% occur only once, and around 3.3% lies in the top ten. The sequencing sample was made of PBMCs. This receptor was identified in a woman in her thirties or forties in good health and CMV-seronegative. The gene calls are TRBV6-1 and TRBJ2-2; D possibly corresponds to TRBD1 (5 bases). The CDR3: CASSPRARGTGELFF. The CDR3 DNA is TGTGCCAGCAGTCCTCGGGCTAGGGGCACCGGGGAGCTGTTTTTT.